This is a list of T cell receptor beta chains from one sample in a study of T cell changes during pregnancy in multiple sclerosis. Clones were sequenced by immunoSEQ multiplex PCR, and TCRdb holds only the in-frame ones, with some missing. The sample shows around 92,000 clones, approximately 93% of them seen only once. Sample: peripheral blood, taken after pregnancy. These receptors were obtained from a female donor with multiple sclerosis, enrolled in a pregnancy study. The CDR3 runs from the conserved cysteine through the conserved F or W. A D gene is named only where the DNA matches it firmly. The size entry is marked missing in some rows and otherwise reads once, few, many or a size class.

>14|TRBJ2-3|TRBV6-1|NA|NA
TGTGCCAGCAGTGATGGACAAGTCACAGATACGCAGTATTTT
CASSDGQVTDTQYF
>15|TRBJ1-1|TRBV5-6|NA|NA
TGTGCCAGCAGCTTCAGTAGCGTCCCTAACACTGAAGCTTTCTTT
CASSFSSVPNTEAFF
>13|TRBJ1-1|TRBV19|NA|NA
TGTGCCAGTAGTGTACTAGGGCCGACTGAAGCTTTCTTT
CASSVLGPTEAFF
>15|TRBJ2-7|TRBV19|NA|NA
TGTGCCAGTAGTCCCGGAGGGGGACAGTCCTACGAGCAGTACTTC
CASSPGGGQSYEQYF
>11|TRBJ2-1|TRBV6-6|NA|NA
TGTGCCAGCAGTTACCTAGGATCGCAGTTCTTC
CASSYLGSQFF
>15|TRBJ2-2|TRBV4-1|TRBD2|NA
TGCGCCAGCAGCCAAAGCGGGAGGGCCGCCGGGGAGCTGTTTTTT
CASSQSGRAAGELFF
>15|TRBJ2-2|TRBV5-4|TRBD1|NA
TGTGCCAGCAGCTTGGGACAGGGGTATCCCGGGGAGCTGTTTTTT
CASSLGQGYPGELFF
>15|TRBJ2-7|TRBV6-5|TRBD1|once
TGTGCCAGCAGTACCGCCGGGACAGGGTTGATCGAGCAGTACTTC
CASSTAGTGLIEQYF
>19|TRBJ1-1|TRBV14|NA|once
TGTGCCAGCAGCCCGTTTCTTCCGGGACTCAAGTACTGGAACACTGAAGCTTTCTTT
CASSPFLPGLKYWNTEAFF
>17|TRBJ2-1|TRBV10-1|TRBD2|NA
TGCGCCAGCAGAAGATTGGGGACTAGCGGCTCCTACAATGAGCAGTTCTTC
CASRRLGTSGSYNEQFF